This is a list of T cell receptor beta chains from one sample in a study of blood T cell repertoires in COVID-19. The table came from immunoSEQ multiplex PCR; TCRdb's copy has only in-frame clones and leaves some out. The sample has roughly 57,000 clones, about 93% seen once; the top ten hold around a sixth. Sequencing was done on a sample of peripheral blood. These receptors were taken from a man older than 75 with acute or convalescent COVID-19. Each CDR3 is given with its conserved first and last residue. A D gene is named only where the DNA matches it firmly. Not every row has a clone size; where given, it reads once, few, many or a size class.

>TRBJ2-2|-|TRBV5-1|TRBD2
TGCGCCAGCAGCGTGGGACTAGCGGGGGTTTGGGACACCGGGGAGCTGTTTTTT
CASSVGLAGVWDTGELFF
>TRBJ2-7|once|TRBV28|-
TGTGCCAGCAGTTTACCAGGGATGTACGAGCAGTACTTC
CASSLPGMYEQYF
>TRBJ1-5|-|TRBV12-3/TRBV12-4|-
TGTGCCAGCAGTTTCAGCGATCAGCCCCAGCATTTT
CASSFSDQPQHF
>TRBJ1-4|-|TRBV5-8|-
TGTGCCAGCAGCTTGCCGGGGTTCGCTAATGAAAAACTGTTTTTT
CASSLPGFANEKLFF
>TRBJ2-2|-|TRBV13|TRBD1
TGTGCCAGCAGTCATACAGGGGTTCGTCCCGGGGAGCTGTTTTTT
CASSHTGVRPGELFF
>TRBJ1-5|once|TRBV11-2|-
TGTGCCAGCAGCCAGGGACTACGCAATCAGCCCCAGCATTTT
CASSQGLRNQPQHF
>TRBJ2-5|few|TRBV7-2|TRBD2
TGTGCCAGCAGCTTCGTCGGTAGCGGGGAAGAGACCCAGTACTTC
CASSFVGSGEETQYF
>TRBJ2-1|-|TRBV7-2|TRBD1
TGTGCCAGCAGCGGGACAGGGGACTACAATGAGCAGTTCTTC
CASSGTGDYNEQFF
>TRBJ2-2|-|TRBV6-5|-
TGTGCCAGCAGTTACGATGGAGGGGGCAACACCGGGGAGCTGTTTTTT
CASSYDGGGNTGELFF
>TRBJ1-4|-|TRBV3-1/TRBV3-2|-
TGTGCCAGCCGTTCCGGGAGATTTGAAAAACTGTTTTTT
CASRSGRFEKLFF